This T cell receptor (beta chain) was sequenced for a study of Graves' ophthalmopathy and Graves' hyperthyroidism. General study findings and limits: Most expanded thyroid clonotypes above 0.001 frequency also appeared in blood. The model achieved 70.59% sensitivity and roughly 79% specificity for ophthalmopathy progression.

Amplified TCR beta CDR3 regions were obtained using RNA transcripts as template. The library came from an HTBI-primed first-round RT-PCR and a second-round multiplex PCR. TCRdb reprocessed the multiplex PCR reads with MiXCR, giving one entry per CDR3 protein. The sample records 200,000 to 250,000 distinct CDR3 sequences, roughly 50% being singletons. CDR1 is SQVTM, CDR2 ANQGSEA, per germline. Trimming stripped 2 bases from V and 2 bases from J, with 12 bases between. This CDR3 spans 14 amino acids. Uncontrolled infections, other autoimmune diseases, pregnancy or lactation barred patients from enrollment. The evidence that diagnosis relied on was clinical symptoms, serum thyroxine, TRAb, thyroid ultrasound and orbital computed tomography. This clonotype has at least ten counts. Its antigen is unknown.

The receptor's source is an adult man with Graves' ophthalmopathy. Sequenced input: peripheral blood. The rearrangement links TRBV29-1 to TRBJ2-5; D is perhaps TRBD1 (5 bases). CDR3 sequence (DNA): TGCAGCGTTGAAACAAGGGCAGGGCAAGAGACCCAGTACTTC. Translation: CSVETRAGQETQYF.